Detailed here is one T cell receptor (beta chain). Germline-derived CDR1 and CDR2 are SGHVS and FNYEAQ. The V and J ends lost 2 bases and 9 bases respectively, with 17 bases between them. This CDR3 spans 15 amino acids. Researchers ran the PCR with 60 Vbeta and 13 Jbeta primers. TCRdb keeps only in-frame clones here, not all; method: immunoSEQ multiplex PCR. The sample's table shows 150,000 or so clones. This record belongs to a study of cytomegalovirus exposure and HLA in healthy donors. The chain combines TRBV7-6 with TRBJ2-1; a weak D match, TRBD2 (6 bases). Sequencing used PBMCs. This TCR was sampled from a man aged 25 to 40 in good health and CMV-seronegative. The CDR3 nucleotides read TGTGCCAGCAGCTTACGGTGGGGGGATTCGGGTGAGCAGTTCTTC. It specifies CASSLRWGDSGEQFF.